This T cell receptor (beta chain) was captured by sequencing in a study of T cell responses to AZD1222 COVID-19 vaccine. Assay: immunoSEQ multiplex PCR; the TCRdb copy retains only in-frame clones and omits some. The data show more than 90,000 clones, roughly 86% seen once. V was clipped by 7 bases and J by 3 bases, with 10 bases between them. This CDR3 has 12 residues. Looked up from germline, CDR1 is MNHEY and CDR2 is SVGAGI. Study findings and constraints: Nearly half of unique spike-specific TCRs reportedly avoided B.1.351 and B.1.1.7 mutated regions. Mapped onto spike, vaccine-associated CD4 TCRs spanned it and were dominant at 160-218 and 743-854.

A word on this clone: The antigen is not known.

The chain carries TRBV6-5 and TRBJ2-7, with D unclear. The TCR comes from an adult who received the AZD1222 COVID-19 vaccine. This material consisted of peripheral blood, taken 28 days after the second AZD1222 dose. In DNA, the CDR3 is TGTGCCAGCACCCCTTCCGTCTACGAGCAGTACTTC. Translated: CASTPSVYEQYF.